This TCR beta chain was sequenced in a study of cytotoxic CD8 clonotypes in ibrutinib-treated CLL. This clone was counted once. After removal of 4 bases from V and 2 bases from J, the junction contained 8 bases not matched to a gene. CDR1 and CDR2 (germline): LNHDA, SQIVND (reference sequence). CDR3 length: 15 amino acids. Here immunoSEQ multiplex PCR was the method, and the copy in TCRdb shows in-frame clones only, minus some. Seen here are 130,000 to 150,000 clones, around 90% observed once, and the top ten hold 10% to 13%. The sequences come from PBMCs, collected after 12 months of ibrutinib treatment. The chain has TRBV19 and TRBJ2-7; 7 nucleotides agree with TRBD1. The sequence was obtained from a human donor with chronic lymphocytic leukemia. The CDR3 reads CASSKLSTGPYEQYF. DNA of the CDR3: TGTGCCAGTAGTAAACTATCGACAGGGCCCTACGAGCAGTACTTC.